The next 20 T cell receptor beta chains were all read from a single sample in a study of identical twins. TCRdb redid the calling of the 5' RACE reads with MiXCR, one entry per CDR3 protein. The table shows approximately 600,000 distinct CDR3 sequences, with under 8.5% occurring only once. The sample also formed part of further work on yellow fever vaccine responses in identical twins.

Material: PBMCs. The receptors originated from a woman aged 18-35 years in good health.

This clonotype came up many times. The chain couples TRBV12-3 or TRBV12-4 to TRBJ1-1; a weak D match, TRBD1 (6 bases). The CDR3 length is 16 residues. Trimming removed 3 bases at V and 0 bases at J, with 14 bases between. In DNA form, the CDR3 reads TGTGCCAGCAGTTTCGCCGGGACACCTATGAACACTGAAGCTTTCTTT. Translation gives CASSFAGTPMNTEAFF.

The V gene is TRBV12-3 or TRBV12-4, the J gene TRBJ1-2; D gene ambiguous. V lost 8 bases to trimming and J lost 3 bases, with 13 bases between them. The CDR3 spans 13 residues. The CDR3 region is CASVAGVDYGYTF. CDR3 in DNA: TGTGCCAGCGTAGCCGGGGTTGACTATGGCTACACCTTC.

This chain uses TRBV6-4 with TRBJ2-1; 8 bases map to TRBD1. J lost 8 bases, V lost 5 bases, and 8 bases had no gene match. The germline CDR1 and CDR2 sequences are MRHNA and SNTAGT. This CDR3 region has 14 residues. The CDR3 region has the DNA TGTGCCAGCAGTCGCGCAGGGGGCGGGGATGAGCAGTTCTTC. It is translated as CASSRAGGGDEQFF.

By proportion, this clonotype is medium-sized. This chain joins TRBV20-1 and TRBJ2-5, with TRBD2 identical over 13 bases. This CDR3 contains 14 residues. The V segment lost 1 base and the J segment 4 bases; nucleotides outside the gene matches: 0. CDR1 and CDR2 from the germline V gene are DFQATT and SNEGSKA (reference sequence). CDR3 region: CSARGTSGRETQYF. DNA for the CDR3: TGCAGTGCTAGAGGGACTAGCGGGAGAGAGACCCAGTACTTC.

This clonotype has a count of ten or more. The V gene is TRBV29-1, the J gene TRBJ2-2; D gene uncertain. Deletions cut 7 bases from V and 4 bases from J, with 19 bases between. The CDR3 spans 15 residues. Germline V gene lookup returns CDR1 SQVTM and CDR2 ANQGSEA. Here the CDR3 DNA reads TGCAGCGCAAGGGCGACTTTTACGCGCACCGGGGAGCTGTTTTTT. It specifies CSARATFTRTGELFF.

This chain joins TRBV10-2 and TRBJ2-3, with 12 nucleotides matching TRBD2. Germline trimming cut 5 bases from V and 2 bases from J; bases unmatched to any gene: 8. CDR1 and CDR2 from the germline V gene are WSHSY and SAAADI. The CDR3 covers 17 residues. The CDR3 sequence is CASSHSSGGAITDTQYF. CDR3 bases: TGCGCCAGCAGTCACTCTAGCGGGGGGGCTATCACAGATACGCAGTATTTT.

This clonotype was detected a few times. The chain has TRBV20-1 and TRBJ2-1; TRBD1 agrees at 10 bases. CDR3 length: 14 residues. V shed 5 bases, J shed 9 bases, and the junction held 10 bases outside the gene matches. From germline, CDR1 is DFQATT and CDR2 SNEGSKA (reference sequence). The CDR3 bases are TGCAGTGCTGGCCCCGGGACAGGGGTCACTGAGCAGTTCTTC. It specifies CSAGPGTGVTEQFF.

V gene TRBV7-2 combines with J gene TRBJ1-4; D unresolved. The V end was cut by 3 bases, the J end by 5 bases, with 13 bases between. This CDR3 has 15 residues. The germline V gene encodes CDR1 SGHTA and CDR2 FQGNSA. The CDR3 bases are TGTGCCAGCAGCTTGGGCGCCCGAAGGAATGAAAAACTGTTTTTT. This codes for CASSLGARRNEKLFF.

This clonotype showed up just a few times. The genes are TRBV7-9 and TRBJ2-7; D is perhaps TRBD2 (6 bases). V lost 6 bases, J lost 5 bases, and 20 bases lay in between. The CDR3 spans 15 residues. Germline CDR1 reads SEHNR; CDR2 reads FQNEAQ (reference sequence). The CDR3 protein is CASSSRSGLGNEQYF. As DNA, the CDR3 is TGTGCCAGCAGTTCGCGTTCGGGACTCGGCAACGAGCAGTACTTC.

In its sample, this clonotype was seen a few times. J is TRBJ2-7 and V is TRBV18; tentatively, D is TRBD2 (6 bases). V lost 3 bases and J 6 bases, leaving 12 bases between the germline ends. The CDR3 length is 13 residues. The V gene's germline CDR1 is KGHSH and CDR2 LQKENI. The CDR3, as DNA: TGTGCCAGCTCACCCCTGGAGGGGTTCGAGCAGTACTTC. Its protein product is CASSPLEGFEQYF.

This clonotype was counted ten times or more. The chain combines TRBV7-8 with TRBJ2-1, with 7 bases identical to TRBD1. J lost 9 bases, V lost 4 bases, and 12 bases had no gene match. The CDR3 sequence is 15 residues long. From germline, CDR1 is SGHVS and CDR2 FQNEAQ. The CDR3, as DNA: TGTGCCAGCAGCTACGGGACAGCGCCACAGGGTGAGCAGTTCTTC. It translates to CASSYGTAPQGEQFF.

This clonotype was picked up many times. The rearrangement joins TRBV3-1 to TRBJ1-2; D is uncertain. V was cut by 3 bases and J by 2 bases, with 10 bases left in between. CDR1 and CDR2 (germline): LGHDT, YNNKEL (reference sequence). The CDR3 is 14 residues long. The CDR3 DNA reads as TGTGCCAGCAGCCACCGCGGGTCGAACTATGGCTACACCTTC. This gives the protein CASSHRGSNYGYTF.

As for this clonotype: One end of the junction does not line up with germline, which may come from a read error. The chain carries TRBV20-1 and TRBJ2-6, with D possibly called TRBD1 or TRBD2 (5 bases each). CDR3 length: 16 amino acids. Germline values: CDR1 DFQATT, CDR2 SNEGSKA (reference sequence). The CDR3 DNA is TGCTGTGCCCACCCGGGGCCAGGCTCTGGGGCCAACGTCCTGACTTTC. Its protein product is CCAHPGPGSGANVLTF.

This clonotype appeared a single time. This chain connects TRBV20-1 to TRBJ2-7; the match to TRBD1 covers 9 bases. The CDR3 has 15 residues. The V gene's germline CDR1 is DFQATT and CDR2 SNEGSKA (reference sequence). The junction had 7 bases not matched to a gene; V was cut back by 1 base and J by 3 bases. DNA for the CDR3: TGCAGTGCTAGAGCCCAAGGGACAGGGAGCTACGAGCAGTACTTC. Its protein product is CSARAQGTGSYEQYF.

V and J are TRBV7-8 and TRBJ2-7; 7 positions match TRBD2. The CDR3 covers 14 residues. The germline gives CDR1 SGHVS, CDR2 FQNEAQ. Trimming took 3 bases from V and 2 from J; bases not matched to a gene: 4. CDR3 loop: CASSFGGTPYEQYV. In nucleotides, the CDR3 is TGTGCCAGCAGCTTCGGGGGGACCCCCTACGAGCAGTACGTC.

At least ten counts were recorded for this clonotype. V is TRBV12-3 or TRBV12-4 and J is TRBJ2-5, with 12 bases aligning to TRBD2. Germline trimming cut 3 bases from V and 1 base from J; bases unmatched to any gene: 3. The CDR3 length is 16 residues. For the CDR3, the DNA is TGTGCCAGCAGTTTCGGACTAGCGGGAAGCCAAGAGACCCAGTACTTC. It is translated as CASSFGLAGSQETQYF.

This rearrangement joins TRBV7-9 to TRBJ2-1; D remains ambiguous. The CDR3 length is 13 residues. The germline CDR1 and CDR2 sequences are SEHNR and FQNEAQ (reference sequence). Deletions cut 5 bases from V and 7 bases from J, with 12 bases between. CDR3 bases: TGTGCCAGCAGCCCTCACCCCAAGAATGAGCAGTTCTTC. Translating it yields CASSPHPKNEQFF.

The chain couples TRBV14 to TRBJ1-1; D unresolved. CDR3 length: 15 residues. In germline, CDR1 is SGHDN, CDR2 FVKESK. V was cut by 2 bases and J by 0 bases, with 10 bases left in between. CDR3 amino acids: CASSQIRSMNTEAFF. The CDR3 nucleotides read TGTGCCAGCAGCCAAATTCGGTCCATGAACACTGAAGCTTTCTTT.

J is TRBJ2-5 and V is TRBV12-3 or TRBV12-4; 7 nucleotides align to TRBD2. J gave up 5 bases and V 10 bases, and 4 bases lay outside the gene matches. The CDR3 totals 11 residues. CDR3 region: CATGTKETQYF. For the CDR3, the DNA is TGTGCCACCGGGACTAAGGAGACCCAGTACTTC.

This clonotype was counted a few times. The J gene is TRBJ2-3, the V gene TRBV29-1; D could derive from TRBD1 or TRBD2 (5 bases each). Trimming cost V 3 bases and J 4 bases, with 14 bases left between them. Germline CDR1 is SQVTM and CDR2 is ANQGSEA. CDR3 length equals 14 residues. CDR3 sequence (DNA): TGCAGCGTTGAGGGGGACCCCTCGGCAGATACGCAGTATTTT. This encodes CSVEGDPSADTQYF.